The 15 T cell receptor beta chains below were found in one sample sequenced in a study of CD8+ T cells in alopecia areata. Treatment noted: oral pan-JAK inhibitor, 5-10 mg twice daily. Reverse transcribed after extraction, RNA yielded cDNA as the sequencing template. Data came from immunoSEQ multiplex PCR; TCRdb stores just in-frame clones and leaves some out. Of fewer than 200,000 clones listed, roughly 53% are singletons. The input for sequencing was CD8+ T cells sorted from blood, taken at week 24, from a patient treated with tofacitinib. The receptor set was obtained from a human donor with alopecia areata.

V gene TRBV2 combines with J gene TRBJ2-7; 7 bases are shared with TRBD2. Germline V gives CDR1 SNHLY, CDR2 FYNNEI. The CDR3 totals 14 residues. J was trimmed by 5 bases and V by 11 bases; bases with no gene match: 15. DNA for the CDR3: TGTGCCGGGGCCCGGACTAGTCAGGGCCACGAGCAGTACTTC. Translation gives CAGARTSQGHEQYF.

The J gene is TRBJ2-5, the V gene TRBV11-2, with D maybe TRBD1 (5 bases). Trimming left V 1 base short and J 5 bases short, with 5 bases between. The CDR3 spans 12 residues. Germline assignment: CDR1 SGHAT and CDR2 FQNNGV. The CDR3 loop reads CASSLAGETQYF. CDR3 coding DNA: TGTGCCAGCAGCTTAGCAGGGGAGACCCAGTACTTC.

J is TRBJ1-1 and V is TRBV2; TRBD1 matches 7 bases. The germline CDR1 and CDR2 sequences are SNHLY and FYNNEI. The CDR3 totals 11 residues. The junction had 4 bases not matched to a gene; V was cut back by 10 bases and J by 5 bases. CDR3 sequence (DNA): TGTGCCATACGACAGGGAACTGAAGCTTTCTTT. As protein: CAIRQGTEAFF.

The rearrangement uses TRBV7-9 and TRBJ1-5, with TRBD1 as a possible D gene (5 bases). Germline-derived CDR1 and CDR2 are SEHNR and FQNEAQ (reference sequence). CDR3 length: 13 amino acids. Trimming shortened V by 1 base and J by 9 bases, and 10 bases separated the two germline ends. The CDR3 bases are TGTGCCAGCAGCTTAGGTGGCCAGGGGCCCCAGCATTTT. It is translated as CASSLGGQGPQHF. Combining the CDR3 with reference TRBV7-9 and TRBJ1-5 gives the whole variable domain DTGVSQNPRHKITKRGQNVTFRCDPISEHNRLYWYRQTLGQGPEFLTYFQNEAQLEKSRLLSDRFSAERPKGSFSTLEIQRTEQGDSAMYLCASSLGGQGPQHFGDGTRLSIL.

The chain joins TRBV6-1 to TRBJ2-3; 8 bases are shared with TRBD2. The CDR3 sequence is 15 residues long. J gave up 0 bases and V 4 bases, and 3 bases lay outside the gene matches. Germline CDR1 and CDR2: MNHNS and SASEGT. As DNA, the CDR3 is TGTGCCAGCAGTGGATTAGCGGGGAGCACAGATACGCAGTATTTT. It is translated as CASSGLAGSTDTQYF.

This chain joins TRBV7-6 and TRBJ2-3; the D is unclear. The CDR3 has 15 residues. Germline V gene sequence: CDR1 SGHVS, CDR2 FNYEAQ. The V end was cut by 5 bases, the J end by 4 bases, with 16 bases between. CDR3 amino acids: CASSPVLVVADTQYF. The CDR3 DNA reads TGTGCCAGCAGCCCAGTCCTCGTAGTGGCAGATACGCAGTATTTT.

The chain couples TRBV4-1 to TRBJ1-1, with 7 bases matching TRBD1. The CDR3 loop spans 15 amino acids. Trimming cost V 0 bases and J 5 bases; bases outside gene matches: 6. CDR1 and CDR2 from the germline V gene are MGHRA and YSYEKL. The CDR3 here is CASSQDTGVRTEAFF. The CDR3 nucleotides read TGCGCCAGCAGCCAAGATACAGGGGTAAGAACTGAAGCTTTCTTT.

The chain couples TRBV11-1 to TRBJ2-1; D is unclear. Germline CDR1 SGHAT, CDR2 FQDESV (reference sequence). The V end lost 7 bases, the J end lost 0 bases, and 10 bases lay between the germline ends. This CDR3 has 14 amino acids. This chain's CDR3 is CASTAVSSYNEQFF. The CDR3 DNA follows: TGTGCCAGCACCGCGGTCAGCTCCTACAATGAGCAGTTCTTC.

The chain couples TRBV12-5 to TRBJ1-2; D is unresolved. Deletions cut 5 bases from V and 8 bases from J, with 15 bases between. The CDR3 is 13 residues long. Germline values: CDR1 LGHNT, CDR2 FRNRAP. The CDR3 spells CASGVFSRSGYTF. The CDR3 DNA reads TGTGCTAGTGGTGTGTTCAGTCGCTCAGGCTACACCTTC.

The chain employs TRBV2 and TRBJ2-7, with 7 bases aligning to TRBD1. Looked up from germline, CDR1 is SNHLY and CDR2 is FYNNEI. The length of the CDR3 is 14 residues. V lost 1 base to trimming and J lost 6 bases; unmatched junction nucleotides: 6. CDR3 sequence (DNA): TGTGCCAGCAGTGAAGGACAGGGAATTCGCGAGCAGTACTTC. It encodes CASSEGQGIREQYF.

The chain carries TRBV7-9 and TRBJ2-1; TRBD2 matches at 12 bases. V trimming: 5 bases; J trimming: 0 bases; junction bases outside the gene matches: 5. Germline assignment: CDR1 SEHNR and CDR2 FQNEAQ (reference sequence). The CDR3 extends over 17 amino acids. CDR3 in DNA: TGTGCCAGCAGCGCCTCGACTAGCGGGGGCTCCTACAATGAGCAGTTCTTC. It yields the protein CASSASTSGGSYNEQFF.

V and J are TRBV19 and TRBJ2-7; 7 nucleotides agree with TRBD1. From germline, CDR1 is LNHDA and CDR2 SQIVND (reference sequence). CDR3 size: 14 residues. V trimming: 3 bases; J trimming: 2 bases; junction bases outside the gene matches: 4. CDR3 nucleotides: TGTGCCAGTAGTATCCGTCAGGGGGCCTACGAGCAGTACTTC. Its translation is CASSIRQGAYEQYF. Combining the CDR3 with reference TRBV19 and TRBJ2-7 gives the whole variable domain DGGITQSPKYLFRKEGQNVTLSCEQNLNHDAMYWYRQDPGQGLRLIYYSQIVNDFQKGDIAEGYSVSREKKESFPLTVTSAQKNPTAFYLCASSIRQGAYEQYFGPGTRLTVT.

V and J are TRBV5-6 and TRBJ2-1; D perhaps matches TRBD2 (5 bases). V was clipped by 3 bases and J by 8 bases, with 15 bases between them. CDR1 and CDR2 (germline): SGHDT, YYEEEE. This CDR3 contains 14 residues. CDR3 amino acids: CASSSGHGVDEQFF. For the CDR3, the DNA is TGTGCCAGCAGCTCGGGCCACGGGGTCGATGAGCAGTTCTTC.

This sequence joins TRBV13 and TRBJ2-3; 8 bases line up with TRBD2. Germline trimming cut 5 bases from V and 4 bases from J; bases unmatched to any gene: 5. The germline gives CDR1 PRHDT, CDR2 FYEKMQ (reference sequence). The CDR3 runs to 14 residues. In DNA, the CDR3 is TGTGCCAGCAGCGCGGGACTAGAGGCAGATACGCAGTATTTT. Residues: CASSAGLEADTQYF.

The genes are TRBV5-1 and TRBJ2-1; 11 bases fit TRBD2. In germline, CDR1 is SGHRS, CDR2 YFSETQ. The V and J ends lost 0 bases and 10 bases, in that order; junction bases with no gene match: 6. The CDR3 length is 15 residues. This CDR3 is CASSLELAGDREQFF. The CDR3 coding sequence is TGCGCCAGCAGCTTGGAACTAGCGGGGGATAGGGAGCAGTTCTTC.